This entry lists 24 T cell receptor beta chains sequenced from one sample in a study of cytomegalovirus exposure and HLA in healthy donors. Primers included in the PCR were 60 Vbeta and 13 Jbeta primers. Using immunoSEQ multiplex PCR, the repertoire was profiled, and TCRdb retains in-frame clones only, with some absent. Of around 78,000 clones in the sample, around 84% were seen once. Material: PBMCs. The receptors shown here come from a woman between 45 and 65 years old in good health and CMV-seronegative.

The chain joins TRBV6-5 to TRBJ1-2, with TRBD1 as a possible D gene (6 bases). The CDR3 covers 15 residues. From germline, CDR1 is MNHEY and CDR2 SVGAGI. The V gene lost 5 bases and the J gene lost 6 bases, with 19 bases spanning the gap. The CDR3 sequence: CASSGTNPYIDGYTF. In nucleotides, the CDR3 is TGTGCCAGCAGTGGGACAAACCCCTATATCGATGGCTACACCTTC.

This clone appeared a few times. Additional DNA sequences in this sample encode the identical CDR3. This chain joins TRBV28 and TRBJ1-2, with D perhaps matching TRBD1 (6 bases). CDR1 is MDHEN and CDR2 is SYDVKM in the germline V gene. The CDR3 has 15 amino acids. V was shortened by 5 bases and J by 8 bases, with 21 bases between the two germline ends. The CDR3 DNA reads as TGTGCCAGCAGTCCCGAAGACAGGTTTCTAAAGGGCTACACCTTC. Protein product: CASSPEDRFLKGYTF.

V is TRBV7-9 and J is TRBJ1-3; D perhaps matches TRBD1 (5 bases). Germline CDR1 is SEHNR and CDR2 is FQNEAQ (reference sequence). Trimming stripped 6 bases from V and 4 bases from J, with 13 bases between. The CDR3 has 14 residues. The CDR3 loop is CASRMGGVGNTIYF. In nucleotides, the CDR3 is TGTGCCAGCAGGATGGGAGGGGTGGGAAACACCATATATTTT.

The chain employs TRBV5-1 and TRBJ2-7; D possibly corresponds to TRBD1 (5 bases). The CDR3 has 14 amino acids. Germline CDR1 SGHRS, CDR2 YFSETQ. Trimming shortened V by 2 bases and J by 6 bases, and 15 bases separated the two germline ends. Written as DNA, the CDR3 is TGCGCCAGCAGCTTACAGGCTACCGGGTCCGAGCAGTACTTC. Protein: CASSLQATGSEQYF.

This clone came up once. The genes are TRBV7-3 and TRBJ2-2; 7 bases match TRBD2. Germline lookup yields CDR1 SGHTA and CDR2 FQGTGA. This CDR3 is built from 16 residues. With V trimmed by 5 bases and J by 2 bases, 8 bases remained unmatched. CDR3 loop: CASSPHGGRNTGELFF. The DNA for the CDR3 is TGTGCCAGCAGCCCCCACGGCGGGAGAAACACCGGGGAGCTGTTTTTT.

This clone was seen a handful of times. V is TRBV5-1 and J is TRBJ2-3, with 9 bases that match TRBD2. The V segment lost 4 bases and the J segment 0 bases; nucleotides outside the gene matches: 9. The CDR3 consists of 17 residues. In germline, CDR1 is SGHRS, CDR2 YFSETQ. CDR3 amino acids: CASSPWSSGASTDTQYF. The CDR3 DNA is TGCGCCAGCAGCCCCTGGTCTAGCGGGGCTAGCACAGATACGCAGTATTTT.

This chain joins TRBV6-6 and TRBJ1-1; tentatively, D is TRBD1 (6 bases). Trimming cost V 7 bases and J 6 bases, with 15 bases left between them. CDR1 is MNHNY and CDR2 is SVGAGI in the germline V gene (reference sequence). The CDR3 length is 13 residues. The chain's CDR3 is CASTFGGAAEAFF. For the CDR3, the DNA is TGTGCCAGCACCTTTGGGGGCGCGGCTGAAGCTTTCTTT.

The chain is built from TRBV7-8 and TRBJ2-3; D possibly corresponds to TRBD1 (5 bases). V was pared by 0 bases and J by 1 base, with 8 bases between. The CDR3 has 15 residues. Germline CDR1 SGHVS, CDR2 FQNEAQ. Written as DNA, the CDR3 is TGTGCCAGCAGCTTAGCGAGCAGGGGCACAGATACGCAGTATTTT. It translates to CASSLASRGTDTQYF.

The genes are TRBV7-9 and TRBJ1-2, with 7 positions matching TRBD1. The CDR3 totals 15 residues. J gave up 5 bases and V 5 bases, and 11 bases lay outside the gene matches. The germline CDR1 and CDR2 sequences are SEHNR and FQNEAQ (reference sequence). The CDR3 DNA reads TGTGCCAGCAGCCCGTTCGACAGGGTCTTATATGGCTACACCTTC. Protein product: CASSPFDRVLYGYTF.

The V and J genes are TRBV19 and TRBJ1-5; TRBD1 agrees at 7 bases. J was trimmed by 3 bases and V by 6 bases; bases with no gene match: 8. The CDR3 length is 15 residues. Germline-derived CDR1 and CDR2 are LNHDA and SQIVND (reference sequence). The CDR3 region has the DNA TGTGCCAGTAGAGACTGGACAGGAGACAATCAGCCCCAGCATTTT. It encodes CASRDWTGDNQPQHF.

The chain recombines TRBV6-6 with TRBJ1-1, with D unresolved. This CDR3 spans 13 amino acids. Trimming shortened V by 6 bases and J by 4 bases, and 12 bases separated the two germline ends. CDR1 and CDR2 (germline): MNHNY, SVGAGI (reference sequence). The CDR3 sequence is CASSSGRSTEAFF. DNA for the CDR3: TGTGCCAGCAGCAGCGGGAGAAGCACTGAAGCTTTCTTT.

V is TRBV29-1 and J is TRBJ2-1, with 8 positions matching TRBD1. Germline-derived CDR1 and CDR2 are SQVTM and ANQGSEA. This CDR3 is 10 amino acids long. CDR3 amino acids: CSVQGGEQFF. The DNA for the CDR3 is TGCAGTGTACAGGGGGGTGAGCAGTTCTTC.

The chain joins TRBV5-1 to TRBJ2-1, with D maybe TRBD2 (6 bases). The CDR3 extends over 15 amino acids. The V gene's germline CDR1 is SGHRS and CDR2 YFSETQ. The ends were cut back, 0 bases at V and 4 bases at J, with 11 bases in the middle. The CDR3 region is CASSLAERAYNEQFF. Written as DNA, the CDR3 is TGCGCCAGCAGCTTGGCCGAGCGGGCGTACAATGAGCAGTTCTTC.

The V gene is TRBV9, the J gene TRBJ1-2; D possibly corresponds to TRBD1 (5 bases). V shed 0 bases and J shed 1 base, with 10 bases lying between them. This CDR3 contains 15 residues. CDR1 SGDLS and CDR2 YYNGEE come from the germline V gene. The CDR3, as DNA: TGTGCCAGCAGCGTAGAAGGGGCCGGTAACTATGGCTACACCTTC. This encodes CASSVEGAGNYGYTF.

The rearrangement uses TRBV10-2 and TRBJ2-1; possible D gene TRBD1, 6 bases. Germline V gene lookup returns CDR1 WSHSY and CDR2 SAAADI. Deletions cut 0 bases from V and 4 bases from J, with 19 bases between. CDR3 length: 18 residues. In DNA form, the CDR3 reads TGCGCCAGCAGTGAGTCGGACTGGGGGACAAGAAAATACAATGAGCAGTTCTTC. The encoded protein is CASSESDWGTRKYNEQFF.

This chain links TRBV6-6 with TRBJ1-5; unclear D gene. Between the trimmed V and J ends, which lost 8 bases and 0 bases, there was a span of 11 bases. Looked up from germline, CDR1 is MNHNY and CDR2 is SVGAGI (reference sequence). This CDR3 has 14 residues. CDR3 DNA sequence: TGTGCCAGCCTGGACTTTATTAGCAATCAGCCCCAGCATTTT. Protein sequence: CASLDFISNQPQHF.

Here the CDR3 reads CASQGTSGNTGELFF. For the CDR3, the DNA is TGTGCCAGCCAGGGGACTAGCGGGAACACCGGGGAGCTGTTTTTT. The J gene is TRBJ2-2, the V gene TRBV9; 11 nucleotides align to TRBD2. The germline V gene encodes CDR1 SGDLS and CDR2 YYNGEE. V lost 7 bases, J lost 1 base, and 3 bases stayed unmatched. This CDR3 contains 15 residues.

V usage is TRBV9 and J usage is TRBJ1-5; 7 bases line up with TRBD1. The CDR3 is made up of 14 amino acids. The germline V gene has CDR1 SGDLS and CDR2 YYNGEE. With V trimmed by 6 bases and J by 0 bases, 3 bases remained unmatched. Here the CDR3 reads CASTRGDSNQPQHF. In nucleotides, the CDR3 is TGTGCCAGCACCAGGGGGGATAGCAATCAGCCCCAGCATTTT. Together with reference TRBV9 and TRBJ1-5, the CDR3 gives the full variable domain: DSGVTQTPKHLITATGQRVTLRCSPRSGDLSVYWYQQSLDQGLQFLIQYYNGEERAKGNILERFSAQQFPDLHSELNLSSLELGDSALYFCASTRGDSNQPQHFGDGTRLSIL.

This chain connects TRBV13 to TRBJ2-5; D perhaps matches TRBD2 (5 bases). The germline gives CDR1 PRHDT, CDR2 FYEKMQ (reference sequence). V gave up 2 bases and J gave up 2 bases, with 9 bases separating them. CDR3 length equals 14 residues. The CDR3 DNA is TGTGCCAGCAGCTTATCCGGGAATCAAGAGACCCAGTACTTC. Its translation is CASSLSGNQETQYF.

This clone occurred a few times. The chain employs TRBV13 and TRBJ2-1; D may be TRBD2 (6 bases). CDR1 is PRHDT, CDR2 FYEKMQ, per germline (reference sequence). The V gene lost 5 bases and the J gene lost 10 bases, with 18 bases spanning the gap. CDR3 length: 14 residues. The CDR3 bases are TGTGCCAGCAGCCCGGGGACTTCCCGCGGGGAGCAGTTCTTC. This codes for CASSPGTSRGEQFF.

The table lists this clone with a count of one. This rearrangement joins TRBV28 to TRBJ1-5; no firm D call. The V end was cut by 0 bases, the J end by 4 bases, with 13 bases between. Germline CDR1 MDHEN, CDR2 SYDVKM. The CDR3 loop spans 16 amino acids. In DNA, the CDR3 is TGTGCCAGCAGTTTATGGGAAGGGCGGGAGAATCAGCCCCAGCATTTT. Its protein is CASSLWEGRENQPQHF. Supplemented by reference TRBV28 and TRBJ1-5, the full variable domain reads DVKVTQSSRYLVKRTGEKVFLECVQDMDHENMFWYRQDPGLGLRLIYFSYDVKMKEKGDIPEGYSVSREKKERFSLILESASTNQTSMYLCASSLWEGRENQPQHFGDGTRLSIL.

A word on this clone: The junction does not match germline at one end; this may be a read error. This chain connects TRBV6-1 to TRBJ1-1; D is possibly TRBD1 (5 bases). The CDR3 length is 15 residues. Germline V gene data show CDR1 as MNHNS and CDR2 as SASEGT. The CDR3 bases are TGTGGCAGCAGGGCCTCCCGGGGGGTGAACACTGAAGCTTTCTTT. Translated, it gives CGSRASRGVNTEAFF.

The count of this clone is one. This chain uses TRBV6-1 with TRBJ2-3, with TRBD1 matching over 8 bases. V gave up 2 bases and J gave up 5 bases; unmatched junction bases: 6. The CDR3 consists of 15 residues. CDR1 and CDR2 from the germline V gene are MNHNS and SASEGT. CDR3 loop: CASSENWTGRDTQYF. The CDR3 region has the DNA TGTGCCAGCAGTGAAAACTGGACAGGGAGAGATACGCAGTATTTT.

The J gene is TRBJ2-1, the V gene TRBV11-1, with 7 bases aligning to TRBD2. Trimming took 1 base from V and 5 from J; bases not matched to a gene: 8. This CDR3 has 16 amino acids. CDR1 is SGHAT and CDR2 is FQDESV in the germline V gene (reference sequence). CDR3 amino acids: CASSLGTGRGNNEQFF. The CDR3 DNA is TGTGCCAGCAGCTTAGGAACGGGGCGGGGGAACAATGAGCAGTTCTTC.